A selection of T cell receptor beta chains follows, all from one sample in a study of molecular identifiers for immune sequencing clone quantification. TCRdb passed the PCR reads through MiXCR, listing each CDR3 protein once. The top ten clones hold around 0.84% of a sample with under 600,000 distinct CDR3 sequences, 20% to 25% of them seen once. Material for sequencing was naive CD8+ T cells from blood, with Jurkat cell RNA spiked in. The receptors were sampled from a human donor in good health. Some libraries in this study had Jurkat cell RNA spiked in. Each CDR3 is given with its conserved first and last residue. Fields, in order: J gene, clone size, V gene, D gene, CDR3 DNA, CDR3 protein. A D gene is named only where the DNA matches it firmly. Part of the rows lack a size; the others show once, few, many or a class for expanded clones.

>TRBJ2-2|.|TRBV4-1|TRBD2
TGCGCCAGCAGCCAGGGACCAGCGGGACGGTCCGGGGAGCTGTTTTTT
CASSQGPAGRSGELFF
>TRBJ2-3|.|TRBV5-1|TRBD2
TGCGCCAGCAGCTACCTAGCGGGGGATAGCACAGATACGCAGTATTTT
CASSYLAGDSTDTQYF
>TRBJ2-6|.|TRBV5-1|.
TGCGCCAGCAGCTTGGAACCAGGGCCCTCTGGGGCCAACGTCCTGGCTTTC
CASSLEPGPSGANVLAF
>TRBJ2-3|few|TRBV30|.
TGTGCCTGGAGTGTAATGAGAACCTCATCCGATACGCAGTATTTT
CAWSVMRTSSDTQYF
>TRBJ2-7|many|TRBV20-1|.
TGCAGTGCCGACAGGGGAGGGAGCGAGCAGTACTTC
CSADRGGSEQYF
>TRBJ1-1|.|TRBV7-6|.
TGTGCCAGCAGCTTAGGTAGTAGCGGGGGGAACACTGAAGCTTTCTTT
CASSLGSSGGNTEAFF
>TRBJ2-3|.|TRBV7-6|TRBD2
TGTGCCAGCAGCCCGGGACTAGCGGGAGTCGCCACAGATACGCAGTATTTT
CASSPGLAGVATDTQYF
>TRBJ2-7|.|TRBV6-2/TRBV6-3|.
TGTGCCAGCAGTTCCGGACAGCGCTCCTACGAGCAGTACTTC
CASSSGQRSYEQYF
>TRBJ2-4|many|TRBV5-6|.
TGTGCCAGCAGCTTAACTTTTTCAGGGGCCAAAAACATTCAGTACTTC
CASSLTFSGAKNIQYF
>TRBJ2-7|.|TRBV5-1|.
TGCGCCAGCAGCTTTAACGGAAAGTACGAGCAGTACTTC
CASSFNGKYEQYF
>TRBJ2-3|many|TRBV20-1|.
TGCAGTGCCGACCACACGGCACCCAGCACAGATACGCAGTATTTT
CSADHTAPSTDTQYF
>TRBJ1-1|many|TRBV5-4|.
TGTGCCAGCAGCTTGGCGGCGGGGCGACGGCGACCTAACACTGAAGCTTTCTTT
CASSLAAGRRRPNTEAFF
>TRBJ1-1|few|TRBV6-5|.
TGTGCCAGCAGTTACTCAGGGCCCAGGGTTATGGGTGAAGCTTTCTTT
CASSYSGPRVMGEAFF
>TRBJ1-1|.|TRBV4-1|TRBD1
TGCGCCAGCAGCACGTCGACAGGGGTCTCTGTAGCTTTCTTT
CASSTSTGVSVAFF
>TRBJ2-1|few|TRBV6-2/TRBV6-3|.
TGTGCCAGTGGATCGACTGGATTCTCGTCCTTTAATGAGCAGTTCTTC
CASGSTGFSSFNEQFF
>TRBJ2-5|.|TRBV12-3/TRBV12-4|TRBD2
TGTGCCAGCAGTGAACCGGGACTAGCGATAAAAGAGACCCAGTACTTC
CASSEPGLAIKETQYF
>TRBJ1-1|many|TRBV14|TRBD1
TGTGCCAGCAGGGCCGGGACAGAGAACACTGAAGCTTTCTTT
CASRAGTENTEAFF
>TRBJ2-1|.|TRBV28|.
TGTGCCAGCAGATCGCCCCGGTCCCAGTACAATGAGCAGTTCTTC
CASRSPRSQYNEQFF
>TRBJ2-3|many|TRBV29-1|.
TGCAGCGTTGAAGACGTCGTGGCAACAGATACGCAGTATTTT
CSVEDVVATDTQYF
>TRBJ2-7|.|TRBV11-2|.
TGTGCCAGCAGCTTAGATCTCAAACGGTCGGTGGCAGGGTTAACCGAGCTCCGGTCCTACGAGCAGTACTTC
CASSLDLKRSVAGLTELRSYEQYF
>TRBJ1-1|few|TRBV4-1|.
TGCGCCAGCAGCCATCTTTTGGGAAACACTGAAGCTTTCTTT
CASSHLLGNTEAFF
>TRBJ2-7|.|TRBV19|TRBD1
TGTGCCAGTAGCATACTGACAGGGCGATCCTACGAGCAGTACTTC
CASSILTGRSYEQYF
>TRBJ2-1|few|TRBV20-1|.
TGCAGTATCCCGGGGGAGCAGTTCTTC
CSIPGEQFF
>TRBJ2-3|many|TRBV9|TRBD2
TGTGCCAGCAGCGTACAGGTTGAGGGTCCCGGGACTAACCCAGATACGCAGTATTTT
CASSVQVEGPGTNPDTQYF
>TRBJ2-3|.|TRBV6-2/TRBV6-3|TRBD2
TGTGCCAGCAGCACCGGGAGGGGTAGCACAGATACGCAGTATTTT
CASSTGRGSTDTQYF